This TCR beta chain was observed in a study of blood T cell repertoires in COVID-19. Overall study context: COVID-19 samples from acute and convalescent phases originated in the United States, Italy and Spain.

Those enrolled, adults aged roughly 18 to 100 years, came from roughly 23 US areas. Repertoires were generated with immunoSEQ multiplex PCR, while TCRdb's copy carries only in-frame clones and drops some. This table holds 300,000 to 450,000 clones, roughly 86% found once. Germline V gives CDR1 LNHDA, CDR2 SQIVND (reference sequence). The CDR3 sequence is 14 residues long. V gave up 3 bases and J gave up 15 bases, with 21 bases separating them. Material: PBMCs or T cells enriched from blood (not recorded which). The gene calls are TRBV19 and TRBJ2-1; D may be TRBD2 (6 bases). This sequence was found in a woman in her twenties or thirties who had been exposed to COVID-19. The CDR3 region has the DNA TGTGCCAGTAGTATCTATGTCGGGGCCCTGGAGGGGTTCTTC. This codes for CASSIYVGALEGFF. The complete variable domain, with remaining parts taken from reference TRBV19 and TRBJ2-1, reads DGGITQSPKYLFRKEGQNVTLSCEQNLNHDAMYWYRQDPGQGLRLIYYSQIVNDFQKGDIAEGYSVSREKKESFPLTVTSAQKNPTAFYLCASSIYVGALEGFFGPGTRLTVL.